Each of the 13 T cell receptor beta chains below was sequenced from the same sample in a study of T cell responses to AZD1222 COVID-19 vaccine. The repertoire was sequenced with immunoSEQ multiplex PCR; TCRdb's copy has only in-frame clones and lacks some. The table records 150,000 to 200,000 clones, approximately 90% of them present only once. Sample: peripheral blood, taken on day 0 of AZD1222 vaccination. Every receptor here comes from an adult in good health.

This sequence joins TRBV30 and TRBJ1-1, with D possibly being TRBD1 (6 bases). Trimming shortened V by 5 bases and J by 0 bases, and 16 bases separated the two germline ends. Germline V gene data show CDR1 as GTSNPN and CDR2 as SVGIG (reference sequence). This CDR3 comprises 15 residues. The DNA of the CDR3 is TGTGCCTGGTCCCAGGGGCCCCAAATGAACACTGAAGCTTTCTTT. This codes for CAWSQGPQMNTEAFF. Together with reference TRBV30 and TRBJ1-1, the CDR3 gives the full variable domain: SQTIHQWPATLVQPVGSPLSLECTVEGTSNPNLYWYRQAAGRGLQLLFYSVGIGQISSEVPQNLSASRPQDRQFILSSKKLLLSDSGFYLCAWSQGPQMNTEAFFGQGTRLTVV.

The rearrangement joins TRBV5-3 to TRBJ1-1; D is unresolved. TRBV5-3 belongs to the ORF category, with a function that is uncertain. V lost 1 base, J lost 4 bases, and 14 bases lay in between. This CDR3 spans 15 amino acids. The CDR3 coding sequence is TGTGCCAGAAGCTTGAGAGCTGCCTGTGGCACTGAAGCTTTCTTT. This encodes CARSLRAACGTEAFF.

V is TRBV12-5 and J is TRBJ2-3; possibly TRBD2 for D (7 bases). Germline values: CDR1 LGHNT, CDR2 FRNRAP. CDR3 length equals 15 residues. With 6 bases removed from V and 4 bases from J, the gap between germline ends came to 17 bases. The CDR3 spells CASGMRGGPADTQYF. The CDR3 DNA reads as TGTGCTAGTGGGATGAGGGGGGGCCCAGCAGATACGCAGTATTTT.

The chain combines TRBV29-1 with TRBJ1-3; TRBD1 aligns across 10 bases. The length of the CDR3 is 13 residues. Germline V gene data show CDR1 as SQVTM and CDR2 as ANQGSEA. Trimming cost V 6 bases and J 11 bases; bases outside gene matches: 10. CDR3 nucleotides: TGCAGCGTCACGCGGGACAGGGGTCAAGCCATATATTTT. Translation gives CSVTRDRGQAIYF.

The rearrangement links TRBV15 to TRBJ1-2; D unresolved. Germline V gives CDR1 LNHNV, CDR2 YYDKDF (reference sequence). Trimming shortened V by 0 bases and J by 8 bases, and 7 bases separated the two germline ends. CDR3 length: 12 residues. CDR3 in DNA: TGTGCCACCAGCAGAGATTGGGAAGGCTACACCTTC. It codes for CATSRDWEGYTF. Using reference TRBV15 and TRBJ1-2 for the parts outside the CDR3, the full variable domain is DAMVIQNPRYQVTQFGKPVTLSCSQTLNHNVMYWYQQKSSQAPKLLFHYYDKDFNNEADTPDNFQSRRPNTSFCFLDIRSPGLGDTAMYLCATSRDWEGYTFGSGTRLTVV.

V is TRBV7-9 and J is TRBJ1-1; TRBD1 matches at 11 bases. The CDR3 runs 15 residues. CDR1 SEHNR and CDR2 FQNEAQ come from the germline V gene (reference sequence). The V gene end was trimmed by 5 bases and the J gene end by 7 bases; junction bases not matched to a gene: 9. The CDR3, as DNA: TGTGCCAGCAGCGTACCCGGACAGGGGGCCGGTGAAGCTTTCTTT. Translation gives CASSVPGQGAGEAFF.

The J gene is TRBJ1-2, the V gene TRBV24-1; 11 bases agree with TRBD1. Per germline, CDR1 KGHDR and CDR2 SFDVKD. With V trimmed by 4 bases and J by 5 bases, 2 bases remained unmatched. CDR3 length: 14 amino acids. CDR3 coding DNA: TGTGCCACCAGTGACGGGACAGGGGGGTATGGCTACACCTTC. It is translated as CATSDGTGGYGYTF.

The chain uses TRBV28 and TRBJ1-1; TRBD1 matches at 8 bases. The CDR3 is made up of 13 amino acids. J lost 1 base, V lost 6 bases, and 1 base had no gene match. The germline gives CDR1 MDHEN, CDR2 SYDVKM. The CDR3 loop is CASRGQANTEAFF. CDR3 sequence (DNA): TGTGCCAGCAGGGGACAGGCGAACACTGAAGCTTTCTTT.

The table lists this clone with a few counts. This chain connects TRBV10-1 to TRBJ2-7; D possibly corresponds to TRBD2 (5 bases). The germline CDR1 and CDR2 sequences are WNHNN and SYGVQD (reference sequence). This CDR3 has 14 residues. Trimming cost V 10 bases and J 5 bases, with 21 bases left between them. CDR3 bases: TGCGCCACCCCGGCTAGCCAACTTGAGGACGAGCAGTACTTC. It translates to CATPASQLEDEQYF.

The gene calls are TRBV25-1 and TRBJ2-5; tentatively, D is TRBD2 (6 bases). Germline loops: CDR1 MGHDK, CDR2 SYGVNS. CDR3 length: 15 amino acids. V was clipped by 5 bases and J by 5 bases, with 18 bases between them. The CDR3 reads CASSPAGRQAETQYF. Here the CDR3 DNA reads TGTGCCAGCAGTCCTGCGGGACGGCAGGCGGAGACCCAGTACTTC.

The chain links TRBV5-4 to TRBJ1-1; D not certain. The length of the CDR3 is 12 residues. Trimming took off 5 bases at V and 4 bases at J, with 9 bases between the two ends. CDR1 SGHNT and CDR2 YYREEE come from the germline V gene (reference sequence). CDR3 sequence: CASSQTPTEAFF. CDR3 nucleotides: TGTGCCAGCAGTCAAACCCCCACTGAAGCTTTCTTT.

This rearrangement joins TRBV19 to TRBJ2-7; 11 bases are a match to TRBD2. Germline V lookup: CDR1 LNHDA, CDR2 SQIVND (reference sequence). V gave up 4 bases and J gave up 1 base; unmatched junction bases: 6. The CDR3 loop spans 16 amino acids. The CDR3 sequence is CASSTRGTSGSYEQYF. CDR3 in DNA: TGTGCCAGTAGTACCCGGGGGACTAGCGGATCCTACGAGCAGTACTTC.

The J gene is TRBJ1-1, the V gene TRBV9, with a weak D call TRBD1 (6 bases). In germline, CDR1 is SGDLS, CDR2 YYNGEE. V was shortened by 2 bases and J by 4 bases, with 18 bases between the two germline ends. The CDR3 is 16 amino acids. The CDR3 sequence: CASSVNPRGPVTEAFF. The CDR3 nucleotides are TGTGCCAGCAGCGTCAACCCCAGGGGCCCCGTCACTGAAGCTTTCTTT.